Shown below are 23 T cell receptor beta chains from a single sample sequenced in a study of T-cell reconstitution after alpha-beta-depleted transplantation in children. Unique molecular identifiers were used in preparing the TCRbeta library. TCRdb ran MiXCR on the PCR reads and lists one entry per CDR3 protein. The table includes 440,000 or so distinct CDR3 sequences, roughly a tenth detected once. The sample here was PBMCs from the stem cell graft donor, taken from the stem cell graft. These receptors were taken from a human donor who donated a stem cell graft to a child with acute myeloid leukemia.

This clonotype was seen a handful of times. The chain employs TRBV7-9 and TRBJ2-5; D gene unclear. V lost 3 bases and J lost 4, with 9 bases in between. CDR1 is SEHNR, CDR2 FQNEAQ, per germline (reference sequence). The CDR3 sequence is 13 residues long. The CDR3: CASSFGERETQYF. The CDR3 bases are TGTGCCAGCAGCTTCGGAGAGAGAGAGACCCAGTACTTC.

By proportion, this clonotype is medium-sized. The chain employs TRBV9 and TRBJ1-1; D call uncertain. The length of the CDR3 is 13 residues. Germline V gene lookup returns CDR1 SGDLS and CDR2 YYNGEE. The V end lost 3 bases, the J end lost 5 bases, and 11 bases lay between the germline ends. CDR3 sequence reads: CASSGGTWTEAFF. In DNA form, the CDR3 reads TGTGCCAGCAGCGGGGGTACTTGGACTGAAGCTTTCTTT.

This rearrangement joins TRBV7-3 to TRBJ2-1; 9 bases agree with TRBD2. In germline, CDR1 is SGHTA, CDR2 FQGTGA. Trimming cost V 5 bases and J 8 bases; bases outside gene matches: 13. The CDR3 covers 16 residues. CDR3 sequence reads: CASSPIAGVAIDEQFF. In DNA form, the CDR3 reads TGTGCCAGCAGCCCAATAGCGGGAGTGGCCATAGATGAGCAGTTCTTC.

The chain joins TRBV5-1 to TRBJ2-3, with unresolved D. Germline values: CDR1 SGHRS, CDR2 YFSETQ. V was cut by 2 bases and J by 0 bases, with 10 bases left in between. This CDR3 is built from 15 residues. The CDR3 coding sequence is TGCGCCAGCAGCTTATCCGGACCTAGCACAGATACGCAGTATTTT. Residues: CASSLSGPSTDTQYF.

J is TRBJ2-6 and V is TRBV9; TRBD2 matches at 9 bases. The germline V gene encodes CDR1 SGDLS and CDR2 YYNGEE. Unmatched junction bases numbered 8, after V lost 4 bases and J lost 0 bases. This CDR3 has 18 amino acids. CDR3 nucleotides: TGTGCCAGCAGCCCCCGACTAGCGGCCCCCTCTGGGGCCAACGTCCTGACTTTC. Translated, it gives CASSPRLAAPSGANVLTF.

This clonotype was recorded a few times. This chain joins TRBV20-1 and TRBJ2-7; perhaps TRBD1 as D (5 bases). Germline CDR1 is DFQATT and CDR2 is SNEGSKA (reference sequence). The CDR3 contains 13 residues. The V and J ends lost 3 bases and 3 bases respectively, with 12 bases between them. The chain's CDR3 is CSASGQGDYEQYF. The CDR3 DNA is TGCAGTGCTAGTGGGCAGGGTGACTACGAGCAGTACTTC.

The CDR3 spells CASSESQRGSNQPQHF. As DNA, the CDR3 is TGCGCCAGCAGTGAGTCTCAGAGGGGGAGCAATCAGCCCCAGCATTTT. V usage is TRBV10-2 and J usage is TRBJ1-5; D may be TRBD1 (6 bases). V lost 0 bases and J 1 base, leaving 10 bases between the germline ends. This CDR3 is built from 16 residues. Germline assignment: CDR1 WSHSY and CDR2 SAAADI.

J is TRBJ1-2 and V is TRBV12-3 or TRBV12-4; D might be TRBD1 (5 bases). The CDR3 covers 14 residues. Trimming stripped 2 bases from V and 4 bases from J, with 11 bases between. The CDR3 protein is CASSLQGWGYGYTF. CDR3 bases: TGTGCCAGCAGTTTACAGGGTTGGGGCTATGGCTACACCTTC.

This clonotype was observed many times. The J gene is TRBJ1-1, the V gene TRBV18; unclear D gene. Trimming cost V 5 bases and J 10 bases, with 14 bases left between them. The germline CDR1 and CDR2 sequences are KGHSH and LQKENI. This CDR3 contains 12 residues. This CDR3 is CASSENREAAFF. The CDR3 region has the DNA TGTGCCAGCTCAGAAAACCGGGAGGCAGCTTTCTTT.

The chain is built from TRBV5-6 and TRBJ1-5, with a weak D call TRBD1 (6 bases). Germline values: CDR1 SGHDT, CDR2 YYEEEE. V lost 2 bases and J lost 2, with 11 bases in between. The CDR3 covers 15 residues. The CDR3 sequence is CASSLGGWGNQPQHF. DNA for the CDR3: TGTGCCAGCAGCTTAGGGGGATGGGGCAATCAGCCCCAGCATTTT.

This clonotype has a handful of counts. The gene calls are TRBV7-9 and TRBJ1-1, with TRBD1 as a possible D gene (5 bases). Looked up from germline, CDR1 is SEHNR and CDR2 is FQNEAQ (reference sequence). V lost 5 bases and J 2 bases, leaving 12 bases between the germline ends. The CDR3 is 14 amino acids. The CDR3 region is CASSPGLRNTEAFF. The CDR3 nucleotides read TGTGCCAGCAGCCCGGGACTAAGAAACACTGAAGCTTTCTTT.

This clonotype was seen only a few times. Its ends do not fully match the called genes, so a read error is possible. This rearrangement joins TRBV7-3 to TRBJ2-2; perhaps TRBD1 as D (6 bases). Germline V lookup: CDR1 SGHTA, CDR2 FQGTGA. The CDR3 extends over 17 amino acids. The CDR3 spells CASSLTGTSLNTGELFF. CDR3 DNA sequence: TGTGCCAGCAGCCTAACCGGGACAAGCCTTAACACCGGGGAGCTGTTTTTT.

V and J are TRBV20-1 and TRBJ2-2; D is undetermined. This CDR3 is built from 13 residues. Germline CDR1 is DFQATT and CDR2 is SNEGSKA (reference sequence). Trimming took off 4 bases at V and 1 base at J, with 7 bases between the two ends. Here the CDR3 reads CSATYRNTGELFF. CDR3 sequence (DNA): TGCAGTGCTACCTACCGGAACACCGGGGAGCTGTTTTTT.

At least ten counts were recorded for this clonotype. The chain has TRBV7-2 and TRBJ1-5; 7 positions agree with TRBD1. The germline V gene has CDR1 SGHTA and CDR2 FQGNSA. CDR3 length equals 16 residues. The J segment lost 6 bases and the V segment lost 0 bases, leaving 8 bases of the junction unmatched. The CDR3 sequence is CASSLALGGGSQPQHF. The CDR3 DNA sequence: TGTGCCAGCAGCTTAGCGCTGGGAGGGGGCAGTCAGCCCCAGCATTTT.

This clonotype has just a few counts. The chain couples TRBV5-1 to TRBJ2-7, with D perhaps matching TRBD2 (5 bases). Germline V gene data show CDR1 as SGHRS and CDR2 as YFSETQ. The CDR3 length is 15 residues. The germline V and J ends were trimmed by 0 bases and 7 bases, with 17 bases remaining between them. The CDR3 sequence is CASSLVGSPPREQYF. The CDR3 DNA follows: TGCGCCAGCAGCTTGGTTGGGAGTCCCCCTCGGGAGCAGTACTTC.

This clonotype was observed a few times. The CDR3 sequence is CSASSLATSYNEQFF. In nucleotides, the CDR3 is TGCAGTGCTAGTTCACTTGCGACCTCCTACAATGAGCAGTTCTTC. The V and J genes are TRBV20-1 and TRBJ2-1; D uncertain. Germline V lookup: CDR1 DFQATT, CDR2 SNEGSKA (reference sequence). Trimming removed 3 bases from V and 0 bases from J, with 12 bases in between. The CDR3 is 15 amino acids.

V gene TRBV12-3 or TRBV12-4 combines with J gene TRBJ1-5; 9 nucleotides match TRBD1. CDR3 size: 16 residues. The J segment lost 9 bases and the V segment lost 5 bases, leaving 14 bases of the junction unmatched. Here the CDR3 reads CASSLRTGALGSPQHF. Here the CDR3 DNA reads TGTGCCAGCAGTCTCCGGACAGGGGCCTTGGGGTCGCCCCAGCATTTT.

This clonotype showed up many times. The chain links TRBV12-3 or TRBV12-4 to TRBJ1-2; the match to TRBD1 covers 10 bases. The CDR3 is 16 amino acids. The V gene end was trimmed by 4 bases and the J gene end by 2 bases; junction bases not matched to a gene: 7. The CDR3 DNA follows: TGTGCCAGCAGTTCTACCGGGACAGGGGTGAACTATGGCTACACCTTC. Translation: CASSSTGTGVNYGYTF.

This clonotype was seen more than once but under ten times. The rearrangement uses TRBV30 and TRBJ1-3; possible D gene TRBD1, 5 bases. Germline V gives CDR1 GTSNPN, CDR2 SVGIG (reference sequence). This CDR3 has 13 residues. Trimming pared 4 bases from V and 0 bases from J, leaving 7 bases between. CDR3 residues: CAWTRDSGNTIYF. The CDR3 DNA is TGTGCCTGGACCAGGGACTCTGGAAACACCATATATTTT.

At least ten counts were recorded for this clonotype. The chain links TRBV12-3 or TRBV12-4 to TRBJ1-6, with a possible D match to TRBD1 (5 bases). The CDR3 length is 14 residues. The V end lost 6 bases, the J end lost 6 bases, and 12 bases lay between the germline ends. The CDR3: CASSLGGVNSPLHF. CDR3 DNA: TGTGCCAGCAGCCTGGGGGGGGTTAATTCACCCCTCCACTTT.

In this sample, this clonotype turned up many times. The CDR3 is CASSYRERHTEAFF. The CDR3 coding sequence is TGTGCCAGCAGTTACAGGGAGCGTCACACTGAAGCTTTCTTT. The genes are TRBV27 and TRBJ1-1, with D possibly being TRBD1 (6 bases). CDR3 size: 14 residues. V dropped 4 bases and J dropped 3 bases, with 12 bases sitting between them. Germline V gene lookup returns CDR1 MNHEY and CDR2 SMNVEV (reference sequence).

Note on this clonotype: This may come from a read error, since a much larger clone is one base off. This sequence joins TRBV10-3 and TRBJ2-2; D gene uncertain. The CDR3 extends over 12 amino acids. Germline assignment: CDR1 ENHRY and CDR2 SYGVKD. CDR3 in DNA: TGTCCCATCAGTTCGAGAGCCGGGGAGCTGTTTTTT. Its protein product is CPISSRAGELFF.

V usage is TRBV20-1 and J usage is TRBJ1-1, with D unclear. Germline CDR1 and CDR2: DFQATT and SNEGSKA (reference sequence). V dropped 6 bases and J dropped 2 bases, with 7 bases sitting between them. The CDR3 contains 11 residues. The CDR3 region has the DNA TGCAGTGCCGCCGAAAACACTGAAGCTTTCTTT. Amino acid sequence: CSAAENTEAFF.